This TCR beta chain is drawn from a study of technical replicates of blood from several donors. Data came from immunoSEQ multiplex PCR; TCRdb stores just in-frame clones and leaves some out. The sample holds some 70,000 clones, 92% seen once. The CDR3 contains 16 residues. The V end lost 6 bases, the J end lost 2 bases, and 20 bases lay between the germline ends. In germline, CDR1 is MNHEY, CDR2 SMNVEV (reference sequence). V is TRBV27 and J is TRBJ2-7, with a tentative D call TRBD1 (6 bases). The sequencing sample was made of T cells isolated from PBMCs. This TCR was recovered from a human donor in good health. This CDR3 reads CASSSRWGLNTYEQYF. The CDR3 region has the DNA TGTGCCAGCAGCTCCCGGTGGGGGCTTAACACCTACGAGCAGTACTTC.